The entry below gives a single TCR beta chain sequence along with its context. As yet, its antigen is unknown. This specimen belongs to a study of cytomegalovirus exposure and HLA in healthy donors. General study results and limits: The authors confirmed in vitro that three CMV-associated chains were specific for CMV antigens. Generally TCR sequences proved uncommon, though certain public TCRs appeared in numerous donors.

The method was immunoSEQ multiplex PCR; TCRdb's version includes in-frame clones alone and lacks a portion of them. The sample includes about 130,000 clones, approximately 92% of them seen just once. This TCR was sampled from a woman younger than 35 in good health and CMV-seropositive. The specimen sequenced was PBMCs.

In DNA, the CDR3 is TGCGCCAGCAGCCCGACCGGAGAGAACTATGGCTACACCTTC. This codes for CASSPTGENYGYTF. This rearrangement joins TRBV5-1 to TRBJ1-2; D uncertain. The germline V and J ends were trimmed by 4 bases and 2 bases, with 12 bases remaining between them. Germline values: CDR1 SGHRS, CDR2 YFSETQ. The CDR3 loop spans 14 amino acids.